This T cell receptor (beta chain) was recorded in a study of blood T cell repertoires in COVID-19. Background on the study: Nucleic acid was either cDNA or gDNA, and it came from T cells, B-cell-depleted T cells, or PBMCs.

Trimming removed 0 bases from V and 4 bases from J, with 10 bases in between. Germline V CDR1 and CDR2: SGHAT, FQDESV (reference sequence). There are 15 residues in the CDR3. This table comes from immunoSEQ multiplex PCR, and its TCRdb copy is limited to in-frame clones, with some not included. The table has about 62,000 clones, roughly 89% seen once. The J gene is TRBJ1-3, the V gene TRBV11-1; D is unresolved. The sequenced material came from peripheral blood. The TCR comes from a woman aged 80 or over with acute or convalescent COVID-19. CDR3 loop: CASSLARHEGNTIYF. The DNA for the CDR3 is TGTGCCAGCAGCTTAGCGCGACATGAAGGAAACACCATATATTTT. Complete variable domain (other parts from reference TRBV11-1 and TRBJ1-3): EAEVAQSPRYKITEKSQAVAFWCDPISGHATLYWYRQILGQGPELLVQFQDESVVDDSQLPKDRFSAERLKGVDSTLKIQPAELGDSAMYLCASSLARHEGNTIYFGEGSWLTVV.